The 7 T cell receptor beta chains presented below share a single source sample, sequenced in a study of radiotherapy plus CTLA-4 blockade in lung cancer. Method: immunoSEQ multiplex PCR; TCRdb's copy keeps in-frame clones and lacks some. The sample includes roughly 66,000 clones, around 86% of them seen just once. Sequenced material: peripheral blood, taken from a patient treated with radiotherapy plus ipilimumab. The receptor source for this set is a human donor with non-small cell lung cancer who had a partial response to radiotherapy plus ipilimumab.

V usage is TRBV2 and J usage is TRBJ1-1, with 11 bases aligning to TRBD1. V lost 4 bases to trimming and J lost 7 bases; unmatched junction nucleotides: 8. The CDR3 sequence is 15 residues long. The V gene's germline CDR1 is SNHLY and CDR2 FYNNEI. CDR3 nucleotides: TGTGCCAGCAGTGCCGGGACAGGGGGTGTTAGTGAAGCTTTCTTT. The encoded protein is CASSAGTGGVSEAFF.

The chain uses TRBV9 and TRBJ2-1; 8 bases map to TRBD1. The length of the CDR3 is 16 residues. CDR1 and CDR2 (germline): SGDLS, YYNGEE. V was clipped by 2 bases and J by 0 bases; unmatched bases: 4. In nucleotides, the CDR3 is TGTGCCAGCAGCGTTACAGGGGGGACCTCCTACAATGAGCAGTTCTTC. Protein product: CASSVTGGTSYNEQFF.

The chain has TRBV11-2 and TRBJ1-5; D unresolved. Trimming removed 2 bases at V and 4 bases at J, with 6 bases between. Germline assignment: CDR1 SGHAT and CDR2 FQNNGV. There are 13 residues in the CDR3. The DNA of the CDR3 is TGTGCCAGCAGCTTAAGGAGGAATCAGCCCCAGCATTTT. As protein: CASSLRRNQPQHF. Filled out from reference TRBV11-2 and TRBJ1-5, the complete variable domain reads EAGVAQSPRYKIIEKRQSVAFWCNPISGHATLYWYQQILGQGPKLLIQFQNNGVVDDSQLPKDRFSAERLKGVDSTLKIQPAKLEDSAVYLCASSLRRNQPQHFGDGTRLSIL.

V and J are TRBV30 and TRBJ2-7, with TRBD2 matching 7 bases. V dropped 2 bases and J dropped 6; count of bases not matched to a gene: 7. Germline CDR1 is GTSNPN and CDR2 is SVGIG (reference sequence). CDR3 length: 13 amino acids. The CDR3 DNA is TGTGCCTGGAGTTCAGGACTAGAGGGCGAGCAGTACTTC. Its protein product is CAWSSGLEGEQYF.

V and J are TRBV6-1 and TRBJ2-5; 7 nucleotides align to TRBD1. Matching the DNA end better, TRBJ2-7 makes the J call doubtful. The germline V gene encodes CDR1 MNHNS and CDR2 SASEGT. CDR3 length equals 12 residues. The CDR3 DNA sequence: TGTGCCAGCGACAGGGAATGGTACGAGCAGTACTTC. This sequence encodes CASDREWYEQYF.

The chain has TRBV1 and TRBJ2-5; no DNA check was done on the table's D call, TRBD1. TRBV1 is given as a pseudogene. This CDR3 comprises 16 residues. The CDR3 region has the DNA TGCACCATCAACGAGGGAACAGGGGGCAGGGAAGAGACCCAGTACTTC. It is translated as CTINEGTGGREETQYF.

This clone was observed a single time. This chain links TRBV28 with TRBJ2-1, with 10 bases fitting TRBD2. The J segment lost 6 bases and the V segment lost 8 bases, leaving 10 bases of the junction unmatched. Per the germline V gene, CDR1 is MDHEN and CDR2 is SYDVKM. The CDR3 spans 15 residues. The CDR3 region has the DNA TGTGCCAGCTCCAGCCGTAGCGGGAGGCTCAATGAGCAGTTCTTC. It encodes CASSSRSGRLNEQFF. Full variable domain (rest looked up from reference TRBV28 and TRBJ2-1): DVKVTQSSRYLVKRTGEKVFLECVQDMDHENMFWYRQDPGLGLRLIYFSYDVKMKEKGDIPEGYSVSREKKERFSLILESASTNQTSMYLCASSSRSGRLNEQFFGPGTRLTVL.